This TCR beta chain was retrieved from a study of long-term antiretroviral therapy in people with HIV. Study context: The immediate-ART recommendation dates to 2015, and the earliest samples predate it by about a decade. Study results and caveats: ART-treated samples gained diversity yet remained below transplant donor controls. The repertoire was dominated at all time points by clones expanded before ART.

Every donor had one or more pre-ART and two or more post-ART PBMC samples. The germline gives CDR1 MNHNS, CDR2 SASEGT. The CDR3 length is 11 residues. V dropped 6 bases and J dropped 13 bases, with 10 bases sitting between them. This clone was seen more than once but under ten times. The antigen remains unidentified. At the survey level, the v3.0 immunoSEQ assay was run. Repertoires were generated with immunoSEQ multiplex PCR, while TCRdb's copy carries only in-frame clones and drops some. The sample has around 26,000 clones; around 82% are singletons. The TCR originated in a middle-aged woman with HIV. The V call is TRBV6-1, the J call TRBJ1-6, with no clear D. This sample comprised unsorted PBMCs, obtained 0.5 years after starting antiretroviral therapy. CDR3 in amino acids: CASRQDPPLHF. The CDR3 coding sequence is TGTGCCAGCAGGCAAGATCCCCCCCTCCACTTT.